This TCR beta chain was captured by sequencing in a study of technical replicates of blood from several donors. Germline V gene sequence: CDR1 MGHRA, CDR2 YSYEKL. The CDR3 consists of 15 residues. V lost 3 bases and J lost 11, with 17 bases in between. Profiled with immunoSEQ multiplex PCR; TCRdb holds only in-frame clones, not every one. The sample has about 73,000 clones, 93% seen once; the top ten hold roughly 0.25%. The gene calls are TRBV4-1 and TRBJ2-6; D is perhaps TRBD1 (6 bases). The clonotype was recovered from a human donor in good health. Source material: T cells isolated from PBMCs. The CDR3 region has the DNA TGCGCCAGCAGCCAGCTGAACAGGGTAGGTCACGTCCTGACTTTC. It translates to CASSQLNRVGHVLTF.